This TCR beta chain was sequenced during a study of T cells after yellow fever vaccination. A note on this clonotype: The target antigen is unknown.

Trimming shortened V by 2 bases and J by 2 bases, and 9 bases separated the two germline ends. Per germline, CDR1 MNHEY and CDR2 SVGAGI. The CDR3 is 14 residues long. Study-wide results and caveats: Booster samples showed a return of most primary-vaccination clones (about 96% CD4, roughly 85% CD8). A limited proportion of clonotypes was detected within both the CD4 and CD8 compartments.

A single record per CDR3 protein comes from TCRdb applying MiXCR to the 5' RACE reads. There are 500,000 to 650,000 distinct CDR3 sequences in the sample; 17% occur only once, and 17% lies in the top ten. The receptor comes from a man between 18 and 35 years old who received the YFV17D yellow fever vaccine. The specimen comprised PBMCs, sampled about 5 days after the first yellow fever vaccination. The chain employs TRBV6-5 and TRBJ1-2; D remains ambiguous. The CDR3 bases are TGTGCCAGCAGTTACCAGGATTTGAACTATGGCTACACCTTC. This encodes CASSYQDLNYGYTF.